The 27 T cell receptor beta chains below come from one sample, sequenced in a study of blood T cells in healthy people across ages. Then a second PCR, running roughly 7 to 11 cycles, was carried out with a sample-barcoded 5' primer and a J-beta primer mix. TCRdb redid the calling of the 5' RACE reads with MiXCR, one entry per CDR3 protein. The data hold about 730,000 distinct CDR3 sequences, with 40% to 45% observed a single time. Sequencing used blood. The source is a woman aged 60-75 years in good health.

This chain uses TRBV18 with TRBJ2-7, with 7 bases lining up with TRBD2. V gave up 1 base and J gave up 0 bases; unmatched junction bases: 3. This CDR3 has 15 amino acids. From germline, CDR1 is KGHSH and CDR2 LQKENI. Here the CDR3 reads CASSPREGSSYEQYF. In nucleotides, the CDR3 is TGTGCCAGCTCACCACGGGAGGGCTCCTCCTACGAGCAGTACTTC. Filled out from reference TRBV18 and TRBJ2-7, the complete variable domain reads NAGVMQNPRHLVRRRGQEARLRCSPMKGHSHVYWYRQLPEEGLKFMVYLQKENIIDESGMPKERFSAEFPKEGPSILRIQQVVRGDSAAYFCASSPREGSSYEQYFGPGTRLTVT.

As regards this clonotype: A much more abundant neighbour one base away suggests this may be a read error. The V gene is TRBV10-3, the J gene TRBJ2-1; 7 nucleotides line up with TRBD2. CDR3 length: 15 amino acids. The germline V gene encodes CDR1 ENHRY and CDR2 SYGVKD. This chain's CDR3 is CAISDQRGSYDEQFF. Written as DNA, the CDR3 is TGTGCCATCAGTGACCAGCGGGGATCCTACGATGAGCAGTTCTTC.

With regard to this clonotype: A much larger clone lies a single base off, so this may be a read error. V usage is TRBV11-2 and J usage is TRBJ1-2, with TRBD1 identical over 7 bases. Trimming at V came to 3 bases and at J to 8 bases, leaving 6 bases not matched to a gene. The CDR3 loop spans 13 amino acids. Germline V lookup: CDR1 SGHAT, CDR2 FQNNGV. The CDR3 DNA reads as TGTGCCAGCAGCTTCGGACAGGAAGGAGGCTACACCTTC. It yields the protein CASSFGQEGGYTF.

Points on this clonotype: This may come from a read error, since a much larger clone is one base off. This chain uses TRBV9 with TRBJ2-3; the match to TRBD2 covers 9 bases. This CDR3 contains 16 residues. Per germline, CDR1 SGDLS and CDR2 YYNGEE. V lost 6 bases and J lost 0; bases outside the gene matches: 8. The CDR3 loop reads CASNPLAGASTDTQYF. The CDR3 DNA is TGTGCCAGCAACCCATTAGCGGGGGCAAGCACAGATACGCAGTATTTT.

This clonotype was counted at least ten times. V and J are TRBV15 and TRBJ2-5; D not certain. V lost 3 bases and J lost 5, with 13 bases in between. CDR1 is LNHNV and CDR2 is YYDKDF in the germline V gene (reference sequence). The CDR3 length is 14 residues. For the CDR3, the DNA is TGTGCCACCAGCAGTTACCTCCCTGGGGAGACCCAGTACTTC. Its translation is CATSSYLPGETQYF.

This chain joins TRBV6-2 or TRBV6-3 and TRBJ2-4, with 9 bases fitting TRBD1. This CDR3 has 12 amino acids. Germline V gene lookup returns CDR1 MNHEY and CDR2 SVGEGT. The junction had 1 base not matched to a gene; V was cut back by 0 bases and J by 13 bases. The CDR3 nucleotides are TGTGCCAGCAGTTACTCGACAGGGGGGCAGTACTTC. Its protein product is CASSYSTGGQYF.

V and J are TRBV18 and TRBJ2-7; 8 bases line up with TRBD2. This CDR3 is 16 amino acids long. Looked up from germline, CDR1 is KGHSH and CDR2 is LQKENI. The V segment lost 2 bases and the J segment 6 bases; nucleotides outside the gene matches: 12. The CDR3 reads CASSPAGGTSSSEQYF. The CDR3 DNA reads TGTGCCAGCTCACCAGCCGGGGGGACTAGTTCATCCGAGCAGTACTTC.

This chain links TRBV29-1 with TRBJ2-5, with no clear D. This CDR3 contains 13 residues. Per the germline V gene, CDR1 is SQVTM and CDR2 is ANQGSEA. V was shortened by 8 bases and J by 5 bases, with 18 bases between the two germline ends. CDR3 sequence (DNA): TGCAGCAATCTCCCCCCAGGTTCGGAGACCCAGTACTTC. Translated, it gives CSNLPPGSETQYF.

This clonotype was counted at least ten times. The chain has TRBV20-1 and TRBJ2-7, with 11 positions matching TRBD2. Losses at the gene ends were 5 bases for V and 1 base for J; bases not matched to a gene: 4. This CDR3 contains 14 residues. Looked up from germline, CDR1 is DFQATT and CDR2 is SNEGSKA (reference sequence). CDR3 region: CSARLAGSSYEQYF. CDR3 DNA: TGCAGTGCTCGACTAGCGGGGTCGTCCTACGAGCAGTACTTC.

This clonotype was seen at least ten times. This CDR3 reads CASSLRLAAEETQYF. The CDR3 coding sequence is TGTGCCAGCAGCTTACGACTAGCGGCGGAAGAGACCCAGTACTTC. This chain uses TRBV7-2 with TRBJ2-5; 9 nucleotides align to TRBD2. Trimming cost V 2 bases and J 3 bases; bases outside gene matches: 4. In germline, CDR1 is SGHTA, CDR2 FQGNSA. There are 15 residues in the CDR3.

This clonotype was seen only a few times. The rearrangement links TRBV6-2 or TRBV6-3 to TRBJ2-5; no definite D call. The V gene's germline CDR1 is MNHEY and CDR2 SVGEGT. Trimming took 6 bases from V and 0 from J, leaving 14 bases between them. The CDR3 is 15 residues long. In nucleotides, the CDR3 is TGTGCCAGCAGGCTACTGGCGGAGTACCAAGAGACCCAGTACTTC. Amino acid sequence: CASRLLAEYQETQYF.

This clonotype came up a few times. CDR3 in DNA: TGTGCCAGCAGCTTAAGCCCGGGGGGCGGAGAGACCCAGTACTTC. Amino acid sequence: CASSLSPGGGETQYF. J is TRBJ2-5 and V is TRBV11-2; weak D call: TRBD2 (7 bases). Trimming pared 2 bases from V and 4 bases from J, leaving 14 bases between. This CDR3 is built from 15 residues. The germline gives CDR1 SGHAT, CDR2 FQNNGV.

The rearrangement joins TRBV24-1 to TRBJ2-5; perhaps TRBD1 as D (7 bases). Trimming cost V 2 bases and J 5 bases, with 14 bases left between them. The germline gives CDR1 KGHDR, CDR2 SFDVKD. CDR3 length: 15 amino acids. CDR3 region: CATSDSRGAQETQYF. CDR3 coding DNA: TGTGCCACCAGTGATTCCAGGGGGGCACAGGAGACCCAGTACTTC.

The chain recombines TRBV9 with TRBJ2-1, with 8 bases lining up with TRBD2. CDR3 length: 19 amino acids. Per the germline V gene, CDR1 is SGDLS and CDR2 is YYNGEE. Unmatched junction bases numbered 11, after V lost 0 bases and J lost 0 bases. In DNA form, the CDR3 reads TGTGCCAGCAGCGTAGGGGGTAGTGGCGGGGGGAGCTCCTACAATGAGCAGTTCTTC. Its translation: CASSVGGSGGGSSYNEQFF.

The CDR3 sequence: CASSLGLRSFTDTQYF. The CDR3 nucleotides read TGTGCCAGCAGCCTGGGACTCCGCTCCTTCACAGATACGCAGTATTTT. The genes are TRBV28 and TRBJ2-3; TRBD2 might be the D (6 bases). V was trimmed by 6 bases and J by 2 bases, leaving 18 bases between them. Germline values: CDR1 MDHEN, CDR2 SYDVKM. The CDR3 has 16 residues.

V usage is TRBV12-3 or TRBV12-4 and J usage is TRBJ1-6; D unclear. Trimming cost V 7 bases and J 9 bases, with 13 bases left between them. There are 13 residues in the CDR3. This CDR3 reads CASTDSWSSPLHF. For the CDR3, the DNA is TGTGCCAGCACCGACTCCTGGAGTTCACCCCTCCACTTT.

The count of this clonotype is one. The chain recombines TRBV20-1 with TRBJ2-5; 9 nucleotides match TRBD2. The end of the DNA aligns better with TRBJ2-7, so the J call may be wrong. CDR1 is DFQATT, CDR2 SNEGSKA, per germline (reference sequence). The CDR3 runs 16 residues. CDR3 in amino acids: CSAGGGETSGSYEQYF. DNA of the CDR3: TGCAGTGCTGGTGGGGGTGAGACTAGCGGATCCTACGAGCAGTACTTC.

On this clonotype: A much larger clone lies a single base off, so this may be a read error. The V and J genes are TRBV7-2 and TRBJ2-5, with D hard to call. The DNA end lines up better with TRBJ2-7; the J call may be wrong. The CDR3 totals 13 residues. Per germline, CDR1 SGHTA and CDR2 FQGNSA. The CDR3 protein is CVSSSSSGYEQYF. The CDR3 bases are TGTGTCAGCAGCTCGTCTTCGGGTTACGAGCAGTACTTC.

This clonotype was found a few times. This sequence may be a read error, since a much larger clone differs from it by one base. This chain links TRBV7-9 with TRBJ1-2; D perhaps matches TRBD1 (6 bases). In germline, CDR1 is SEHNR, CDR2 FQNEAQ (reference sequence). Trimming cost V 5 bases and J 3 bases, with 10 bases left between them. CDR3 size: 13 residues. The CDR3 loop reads CASSVQGYYGYTF. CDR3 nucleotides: TGTGCCAGCAGCGTACAGGGTTACTATGGCTACACCTTC.

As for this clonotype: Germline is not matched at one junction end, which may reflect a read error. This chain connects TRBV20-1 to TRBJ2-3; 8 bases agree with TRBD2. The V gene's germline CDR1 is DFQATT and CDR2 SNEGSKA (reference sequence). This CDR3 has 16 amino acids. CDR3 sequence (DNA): TGCAGTGCTAGAGATCTCCGTAGCGGGAAAGGAGATATGCAGTATTTT. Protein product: CSARDLRSGKGDMQYF.

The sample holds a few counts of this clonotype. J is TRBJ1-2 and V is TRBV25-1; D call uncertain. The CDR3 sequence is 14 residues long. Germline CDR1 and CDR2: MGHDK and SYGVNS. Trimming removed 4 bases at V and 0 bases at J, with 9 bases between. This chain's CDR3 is CASSGPTSNYGYTF. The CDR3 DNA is TGTGCCAGCAGTGGGCCGACATCTAACTATGGCTACACCTTC.

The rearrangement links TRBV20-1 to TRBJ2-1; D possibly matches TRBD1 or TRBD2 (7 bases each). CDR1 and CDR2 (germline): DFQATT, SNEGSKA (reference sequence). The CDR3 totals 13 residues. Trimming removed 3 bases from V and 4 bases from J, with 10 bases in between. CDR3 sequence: CSASQGGYNEQFF. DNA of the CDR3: TGCAGTGCTAGCCAGGGGGGGTACAATGAGCAGTTCTTC.

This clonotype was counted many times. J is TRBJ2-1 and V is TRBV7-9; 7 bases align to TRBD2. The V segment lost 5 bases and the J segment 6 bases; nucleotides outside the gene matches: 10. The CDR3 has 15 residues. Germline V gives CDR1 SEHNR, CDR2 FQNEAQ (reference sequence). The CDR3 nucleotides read TGTGCCAGCAGCCCGCCCGCGGGAGTTCGCAATGAGCAGTTCTTC. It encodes CASSPPAGVRNEQFF.

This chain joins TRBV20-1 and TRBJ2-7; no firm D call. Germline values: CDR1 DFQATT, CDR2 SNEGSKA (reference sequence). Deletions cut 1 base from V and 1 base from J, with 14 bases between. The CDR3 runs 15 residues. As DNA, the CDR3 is TGCAGTGCTAGAGTCGTGACTCTCGGATCCTACGAGCAGTACTTC. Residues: CSARVVTLGSYEQYF.

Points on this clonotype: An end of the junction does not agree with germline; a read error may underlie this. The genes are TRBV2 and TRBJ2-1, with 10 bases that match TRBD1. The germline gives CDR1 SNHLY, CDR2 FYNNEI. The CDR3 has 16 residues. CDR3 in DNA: TGTGTCAGCAACTGGGACAGGGGTCTTCCTTACAATGAGCAGTTCTTC. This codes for CVSNWDRGLPYNEQFF.

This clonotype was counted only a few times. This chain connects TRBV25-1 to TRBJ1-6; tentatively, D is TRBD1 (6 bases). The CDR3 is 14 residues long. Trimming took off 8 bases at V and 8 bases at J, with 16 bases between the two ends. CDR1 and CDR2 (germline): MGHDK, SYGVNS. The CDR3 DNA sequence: TGTGCCAGCCGACAAACAGGGTCCTATTCACCCCTCCACTTT. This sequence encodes CASRQTGSYSPLHF.

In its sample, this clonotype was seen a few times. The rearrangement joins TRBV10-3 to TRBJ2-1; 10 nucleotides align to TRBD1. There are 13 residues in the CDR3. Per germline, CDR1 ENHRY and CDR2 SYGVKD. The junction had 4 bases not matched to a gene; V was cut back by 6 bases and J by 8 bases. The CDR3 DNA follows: TGTGCCATCAGGGACAGGGGGTCGGATGAGCAGTTCTTC. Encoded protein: CAIRDRGSDEQFF.